What follows describes a single T cell receptor (beta chain). This sample is part of a study of cytomegalovirus exposure and HLA in healthy donors. This CDR3 contains 16 residues. Germline loops: CDR1 SGHTA, CDR2 FQGNSA. Trimming took 3 bases from V and 4 from J; bases not matched to a gene: 6. The PCR had 60 Vbeta and 13 Jbeta primers. Repertoires were generated with immunoSEQ multiplex PCR, while TCRdb's copy carries only in-frame clones and drops some. The table has about 200,000 clones, approximately 78% seen once; the top ten hold less than 3.5%. This sequence originates from a middle-aged woman in good health and CMV-seronegative. What was sequenced was PBMCs. The chain links TRBV7-2 to TRBJ2-7, with 13 bases identical to TRBD2. The CDR3 loop is CASSFGLAGVGYEQYF. The CDR3 coding sequence is TGTGCCAGCAGCTTCGGACTAGCGGGAGTAGGGTACGAGCAGTACTTC.